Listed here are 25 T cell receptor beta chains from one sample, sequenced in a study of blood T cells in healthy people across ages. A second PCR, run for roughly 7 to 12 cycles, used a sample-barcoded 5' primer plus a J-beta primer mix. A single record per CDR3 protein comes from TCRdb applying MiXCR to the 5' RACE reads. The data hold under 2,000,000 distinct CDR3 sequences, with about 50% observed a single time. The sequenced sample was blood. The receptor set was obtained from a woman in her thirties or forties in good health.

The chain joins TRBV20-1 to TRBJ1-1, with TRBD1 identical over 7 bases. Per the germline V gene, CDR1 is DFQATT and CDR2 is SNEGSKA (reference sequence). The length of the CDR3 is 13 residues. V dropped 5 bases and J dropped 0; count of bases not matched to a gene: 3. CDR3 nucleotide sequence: TGCAGTGCTGGGGACAGAGTGAACACTGAAGCTTTCTTT. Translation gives CSAGDRVNTEAFF.

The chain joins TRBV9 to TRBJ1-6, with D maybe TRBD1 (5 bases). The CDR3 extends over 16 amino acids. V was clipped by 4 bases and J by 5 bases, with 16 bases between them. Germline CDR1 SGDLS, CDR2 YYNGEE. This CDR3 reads CASSFRQLSDNSPLHF. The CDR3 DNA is TGTGCCAGCAGCTTTAGACAGCTAAGCGATAATTCACCCCTCCACTTT.

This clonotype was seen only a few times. The CDR3 region is CASSSRQGVQTQYF. CDR3 sequence (DNA): TGTGCCAGCAGCTCCCGACAGGGCGTACAAACGCAGTATTTT. J is TRBJ2-3 and V is TRBV7-2; 7 nucleotides match TRBD1. Unmatched junction bases numbered 10, after V lost 4 bases and J lost 9 bases. The CDR3 loop spans 14 amino acids. CDR1 SGHTA and CDR2 FQGNSA come from the germline V gene. Together with reference TRBV7-2 and TRBJ2-3, the CDR3 gives the full variable domain: GAGVSQSPSNKVTEKGKDVELRCDPISGHTALYWYRQSLGQGLEFLIYFQGNSAPDKSGLPSDRFSAERTGGSVSTLTIQRTQQEDSAVYLCASSSRQGVQTQYFGPGTRLTVL.

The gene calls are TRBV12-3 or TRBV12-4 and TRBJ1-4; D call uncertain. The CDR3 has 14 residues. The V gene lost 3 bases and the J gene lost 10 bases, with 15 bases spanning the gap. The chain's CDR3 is CASSLEGGLGKLFF. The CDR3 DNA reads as TGTGCCAGCAGTTTGGAAGGAGGGTTGGGAAAACTGTTTTTT.

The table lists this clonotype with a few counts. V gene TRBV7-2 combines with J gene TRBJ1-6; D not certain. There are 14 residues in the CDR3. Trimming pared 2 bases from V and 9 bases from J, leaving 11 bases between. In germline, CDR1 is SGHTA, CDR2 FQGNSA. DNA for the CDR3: TGTGCCAGCAGCTTAATATCCGGCGGTTCACCCCTCCACTTT. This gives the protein CASSLISGGSPLHF.

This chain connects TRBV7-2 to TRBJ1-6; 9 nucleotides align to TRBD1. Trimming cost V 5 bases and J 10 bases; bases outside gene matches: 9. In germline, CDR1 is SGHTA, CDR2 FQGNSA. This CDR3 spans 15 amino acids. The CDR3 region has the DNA TGTGCCAGCAGCCCAGGTACAGGGGGCAAATCACCCCTCCACTTT. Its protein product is CASSPGTGGKSPLHF.

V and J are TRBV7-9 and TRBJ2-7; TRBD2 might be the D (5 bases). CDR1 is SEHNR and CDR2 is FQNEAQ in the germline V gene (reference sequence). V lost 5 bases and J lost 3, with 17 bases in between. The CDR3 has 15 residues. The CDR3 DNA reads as TGTGCCAGCAGCATTAGGACGGCCGGGGACTACGAGCAGTACTTC. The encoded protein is CASSIRTAGDYEQYF.

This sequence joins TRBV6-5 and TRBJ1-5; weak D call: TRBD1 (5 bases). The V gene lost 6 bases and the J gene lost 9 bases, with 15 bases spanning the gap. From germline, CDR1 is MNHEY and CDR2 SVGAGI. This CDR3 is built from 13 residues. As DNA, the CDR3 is TGTGCCAGCAGCATCGAGGGGCGGATGCCCCAGCATTTT. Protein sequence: CASSIEGRMPQHF.

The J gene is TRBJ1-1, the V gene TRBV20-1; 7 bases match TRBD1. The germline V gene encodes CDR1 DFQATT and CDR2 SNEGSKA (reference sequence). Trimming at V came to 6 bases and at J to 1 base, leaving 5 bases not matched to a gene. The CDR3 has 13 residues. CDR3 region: CSASTGRNTEAFF. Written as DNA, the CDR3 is TGCAGTGCGTCGACAGGGCGGAACACTGAAGCTTTCTTT.

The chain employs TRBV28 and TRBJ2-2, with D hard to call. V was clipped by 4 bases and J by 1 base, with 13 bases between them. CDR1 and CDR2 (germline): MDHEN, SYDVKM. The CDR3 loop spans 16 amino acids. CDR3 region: CASSYGGRLNTGELFF. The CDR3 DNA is TGTGCCAGCAGTTATGGCGGCAGGTTGAACACCGGGGAGCTGTTTTTT.

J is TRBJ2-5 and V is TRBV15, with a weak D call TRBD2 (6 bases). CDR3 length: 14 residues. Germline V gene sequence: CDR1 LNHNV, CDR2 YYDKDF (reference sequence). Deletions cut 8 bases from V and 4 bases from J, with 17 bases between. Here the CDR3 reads CATERGLSGETQYF. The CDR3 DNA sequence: TGTGCCACCGAACGGGGGTTAAGCGGAGAGACCCAGTACTTC. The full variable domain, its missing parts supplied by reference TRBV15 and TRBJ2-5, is DAMVIQNPRYQVTQFGKPVTLSCSQTLNHNVMYWYQQKSSQAPKLLFHYYDKDFNNEADTPDNFQSRRPNTSFCFLDIRSPGLGDTAMYLCATERGLSGETQYFGPGTRLLVL.

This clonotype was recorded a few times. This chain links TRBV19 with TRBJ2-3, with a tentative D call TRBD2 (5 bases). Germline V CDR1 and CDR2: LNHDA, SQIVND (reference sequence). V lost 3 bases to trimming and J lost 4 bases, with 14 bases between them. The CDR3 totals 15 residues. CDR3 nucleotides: TGTGCCAGTAGTATTGGGAGCTCACGAGCAGATACGCAGTATTTT. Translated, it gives CASSIGSSRADTQYF.

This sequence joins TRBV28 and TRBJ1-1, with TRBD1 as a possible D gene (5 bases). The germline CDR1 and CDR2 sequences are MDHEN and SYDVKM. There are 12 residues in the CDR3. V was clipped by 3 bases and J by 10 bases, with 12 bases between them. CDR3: CASSLGGKGAFF. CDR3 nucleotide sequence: TGTGCCAGCAGTTTGGGGGGGAAAGGAGCTTTCTTT.

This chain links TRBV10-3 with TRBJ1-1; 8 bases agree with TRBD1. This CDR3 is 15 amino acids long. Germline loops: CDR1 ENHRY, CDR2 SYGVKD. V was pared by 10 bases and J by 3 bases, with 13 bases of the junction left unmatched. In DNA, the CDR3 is TGTGCCACCAGGGAGGACAGGGCTCCGCACACTGAAGCTTTCTTT. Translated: CATREDRAPHTEAFF.

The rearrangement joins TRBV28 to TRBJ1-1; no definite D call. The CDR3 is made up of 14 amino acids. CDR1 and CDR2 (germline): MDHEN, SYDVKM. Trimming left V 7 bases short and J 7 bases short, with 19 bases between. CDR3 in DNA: TGTGCCAGCACCTCCTTTGTGGGCAAGAATGAAGCTTTCTTT. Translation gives CASTSFVGKNEAFF.

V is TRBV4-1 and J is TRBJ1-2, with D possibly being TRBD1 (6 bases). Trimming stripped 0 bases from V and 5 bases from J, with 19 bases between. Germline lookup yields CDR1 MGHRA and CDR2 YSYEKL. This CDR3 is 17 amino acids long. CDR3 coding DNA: TGCGCCAGCAGCCAAGATTGGGGTCCCGGGACACTTTATGGCTACACCTTC. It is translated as CASSQDWGPGTLYGYTF.

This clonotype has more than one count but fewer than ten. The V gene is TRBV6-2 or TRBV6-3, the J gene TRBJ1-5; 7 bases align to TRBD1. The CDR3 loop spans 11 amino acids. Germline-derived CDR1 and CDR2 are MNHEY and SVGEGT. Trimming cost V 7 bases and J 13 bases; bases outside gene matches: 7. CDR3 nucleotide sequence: TGTGCCAGCAACCTACCGGGACAGCAGCATTTT. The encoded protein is CASNLPGQQHF.

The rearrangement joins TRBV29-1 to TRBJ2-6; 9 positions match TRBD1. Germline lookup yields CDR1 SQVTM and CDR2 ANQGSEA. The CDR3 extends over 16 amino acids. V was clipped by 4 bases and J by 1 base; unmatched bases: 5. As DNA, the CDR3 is TGCAGCGTTGCATACAGGGGGCTTTCTGGGGCCAACGTCCTGACTTTC. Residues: CSVAYRGLSGANVLTF. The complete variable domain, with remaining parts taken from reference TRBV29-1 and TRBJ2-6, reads SAVISQKPSRDICQRGTSLTIQCQVDSQVTMMFWYRQQPGQSLTLIATANQGSEATYESGFVIDKFPISRPNLTFSTLTVSNMSPEDSSIYLCSVAYRGLSGANVLTFGAGSRLTVL.

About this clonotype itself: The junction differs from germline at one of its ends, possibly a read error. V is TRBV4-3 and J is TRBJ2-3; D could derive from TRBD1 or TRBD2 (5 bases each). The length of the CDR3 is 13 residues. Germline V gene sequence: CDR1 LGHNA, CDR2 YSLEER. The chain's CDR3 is CASCQGTWDTQYF. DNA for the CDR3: TGCGCCAGCTGCCAAGGGACCTGGGATACGCAGTATTTT.

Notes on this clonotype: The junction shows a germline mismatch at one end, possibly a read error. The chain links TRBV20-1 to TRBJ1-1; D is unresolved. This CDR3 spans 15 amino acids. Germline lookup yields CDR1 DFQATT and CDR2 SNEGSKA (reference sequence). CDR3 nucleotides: TGCAGTGCTAGAGATGCACTATTAGCGAACGCTGAAGCTTTCTTT. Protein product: CSARDALLANAEAFF.

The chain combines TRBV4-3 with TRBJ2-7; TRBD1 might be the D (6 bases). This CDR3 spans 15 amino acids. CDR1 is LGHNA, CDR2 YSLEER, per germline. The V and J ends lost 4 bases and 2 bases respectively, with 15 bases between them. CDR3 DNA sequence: TGCGCCAGCAGCCCAGGGTGGGGACAAACCTACGAGCAGTACTTC. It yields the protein CASSPGWGQTYEQYF.

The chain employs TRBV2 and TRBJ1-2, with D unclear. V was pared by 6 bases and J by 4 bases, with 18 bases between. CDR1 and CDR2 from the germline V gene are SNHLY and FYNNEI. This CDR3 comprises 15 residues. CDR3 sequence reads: CASSTDLNPLYGYTF. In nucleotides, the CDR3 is TGTGCCAGCAGCACGGACCTCAACCCCCTCTATGGCTACACCTTC.

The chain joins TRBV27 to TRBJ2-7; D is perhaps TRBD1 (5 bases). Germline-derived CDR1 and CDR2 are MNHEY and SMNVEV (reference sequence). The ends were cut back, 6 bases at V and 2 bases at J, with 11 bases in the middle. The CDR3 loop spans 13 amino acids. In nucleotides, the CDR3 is TGTGCCAGCAGAAGGGGAATTGCCTACGAGCAGTACTTC. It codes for CASRRGIAYEQYF.

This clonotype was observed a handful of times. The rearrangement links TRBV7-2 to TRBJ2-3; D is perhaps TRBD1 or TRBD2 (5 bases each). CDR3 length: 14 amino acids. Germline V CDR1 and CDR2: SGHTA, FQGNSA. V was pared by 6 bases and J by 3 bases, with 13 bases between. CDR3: CASRGRVLTDTQYF. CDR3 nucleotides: TGTGCCAGCAGGGGACGGGTTTTAACAGATACGCAGTATTTT.

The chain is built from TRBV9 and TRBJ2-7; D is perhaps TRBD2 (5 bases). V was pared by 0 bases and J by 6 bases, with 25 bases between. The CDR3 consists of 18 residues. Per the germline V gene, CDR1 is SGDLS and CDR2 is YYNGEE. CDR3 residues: CASSVGGSVTSLQGEQYF. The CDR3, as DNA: TGTGCCAGCAGCGTAGGAGGGTCAGTGACCTCGCTCCAAGGCGAGCAGTACTTC.